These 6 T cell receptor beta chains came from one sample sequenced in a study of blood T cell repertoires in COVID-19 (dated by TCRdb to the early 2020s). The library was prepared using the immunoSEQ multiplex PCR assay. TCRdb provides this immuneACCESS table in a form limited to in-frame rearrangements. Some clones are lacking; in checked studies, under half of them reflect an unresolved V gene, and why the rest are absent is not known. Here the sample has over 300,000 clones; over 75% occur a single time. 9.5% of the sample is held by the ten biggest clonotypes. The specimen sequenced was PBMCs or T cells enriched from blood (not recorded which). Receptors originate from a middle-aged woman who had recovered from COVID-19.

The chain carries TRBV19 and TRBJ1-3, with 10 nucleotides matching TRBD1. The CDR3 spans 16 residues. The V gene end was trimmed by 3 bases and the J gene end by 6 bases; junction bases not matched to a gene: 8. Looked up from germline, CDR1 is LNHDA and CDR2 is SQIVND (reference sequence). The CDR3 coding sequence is TGTGCCAGTAGTATGGGCTTTGACAGGGGGCAAAACACCATATATTTT. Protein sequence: CASSMGFDRGQNTIYF.

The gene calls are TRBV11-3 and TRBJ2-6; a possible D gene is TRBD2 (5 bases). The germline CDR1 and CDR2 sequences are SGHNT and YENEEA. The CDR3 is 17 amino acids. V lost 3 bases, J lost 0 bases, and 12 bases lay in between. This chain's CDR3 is CASSLRVNPSGANVLTF. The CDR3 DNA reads TGTGCCAGCAGCTTGCGGGTTAACCCCTCTGGGGCCAACGTCCTGACTTTC. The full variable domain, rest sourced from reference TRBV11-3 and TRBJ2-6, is EAGVVQSPRYKIIEKKQPVAFWCNPISGHNTLYWYLQNLGQGPELLIRYENEEAVDDSQLPKDRFSAERLKGVDSTLKIQPAELGDSAVYLCASSLRVNPSGANVLTFGAGSRLTVL.

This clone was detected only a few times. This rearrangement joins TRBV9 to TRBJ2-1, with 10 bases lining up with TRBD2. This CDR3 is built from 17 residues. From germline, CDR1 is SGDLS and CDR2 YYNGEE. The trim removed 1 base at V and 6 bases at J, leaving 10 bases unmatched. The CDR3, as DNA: TGTGCCAGCAGCGTATTTGGGAGCGGGGGGGCCTTCAATGAGCAGTTCTTC. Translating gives CASSVFGSGGAFNEQFF.

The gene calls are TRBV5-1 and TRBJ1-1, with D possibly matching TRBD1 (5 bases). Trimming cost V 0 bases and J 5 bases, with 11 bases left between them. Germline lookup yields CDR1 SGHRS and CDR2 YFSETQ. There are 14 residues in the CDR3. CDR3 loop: CASSLAQGETEAFF. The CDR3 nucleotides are TGCGCCAGCAGCTTGGCCCAAGGGGAAACTGAAGCTTTCTTT.

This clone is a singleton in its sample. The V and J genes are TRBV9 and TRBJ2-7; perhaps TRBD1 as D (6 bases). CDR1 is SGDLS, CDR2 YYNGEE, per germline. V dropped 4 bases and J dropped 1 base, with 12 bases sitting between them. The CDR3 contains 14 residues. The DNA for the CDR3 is TGTGCCAGCAGCCAGGGGCCAGCTTCCTACGAGCAGTACTTC. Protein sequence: CASSQGPASYEQYF.

CDR3 in amino acids: CASRKQGIGGGNTIYF. In DNA form, the CDR3 reads TGTGCCAGTAGGAAACAGGGAATAGGCGGTGGAAACACCATATATTTT. The chain couples TRBV19 to TRBJ1-3; a possible D gene is TRBD1 (6 bases). Germline V gives CDR1 LNHDA, CDR2 SQIVND (reference sequence). The CDR3 covers 16 residues. Trimming shortened V by 6 bases and J by 3 bases, and 18 bases separated the two germline ends. Combining the CDR3 with reference TRBV19 and TRBJ1-3 gives the whole variable domain DGGITQSPKYLFRKEGQNVTLSCEQNLNHDAMYWYRQDPGQGLRLIYYSQIVNDFQKGDIAEGYSVSREKKESFPLTVTSAQKNPTAFYLCASRKQGIGGGNTIYFGEGSWLTVV.